Each of the 2 T cell receptor beta chains below was sequenced from the same sample in a study of technical replicates of blood from a handful of donors. Measured with immunoSEQ multiplex PCR; TCRdb has only the in-frame clones, and not every one. The sample consists of more than 95,000 clones, about 95% of them appearing once. Sequenced: T cells isolated from PBMCs. These receptors all come from a human donor in good health.

V and J are TRBV5-1 and TRBJ2-7, with a tentative D call TRBD1 (7 bases). Trimming shortened V by 3 bases and J by 4 bases, and 17 bases separated the two germline ends. Germline assignment: CDR1 SGHRS and CDR2 YFSETQ. The CDR3 is made up of 15 amino acids. The CDR3 region has the DNA TGCGCCAGCAGCTGGACCAGGGGGGAGTGGTACGAGCAGTACTTC. Translated, it gives CASSWTRGEWYEQYF. The full variable domain, rest sourced from reference TRBV5-1 and TRBJ2-7, is KAGVTQTPRYLIKTRGQQVTLSCSPISGHRSVSWYQQTPGQGLQFLFEYFSETQRNKGNFPGRFSGRQFSNSRSEMNVSTLELGDSALYLCASSWTRGEWYEQYFGPGTRLTVT.

The chain is built from TRBV7-9 and TRBJ1-3, with D unclear. V shed 5 bases and J shed 1 base, with 9 bases lying between them. The CDR3 covers 14 residues. The germline CDR1 and CDR2 sequences are SEHNR and FQNEAQ (reference sequence). DNA of the CDR3: TGTGCCAGCAGCCCCGACTCTTCTGGAAACACCATATATTTT. Its protein product is CASSPDSSGNTIYF.